This record looks at one TCR beta chain sequence and its context. Its antigen remains unidentified. The data derive from a study of Graves' ophthalmopathy and Graves' hyperthyroidism. For the study at large: The blood sample was drawn at first diagnosis and before any treatment. Study findings and constraints: Most clonotypes expanded in thyroid above 0.001 frequency were present in blood too. With just over 70% sensitivity and around 79% specificity, the model predicted ophthalmopathy progression.

From germline, CDR1 is SNHLY and CDR2 FYNNEI. The germline V and J ends were trimmed by 3 bases and 2 bases, with 7 bases remaining between them. CDR3 length equals 13 residues. Ophthalmopathic donors had moderate-to-severe activity, CAS ≥3 and NOSPECS ≥4, with disease that had lasted under 3 months. RNA transcripts yielded amplified TCR beta CDR3 regions. Second-round multiplex PCR came after first-round RT-PCR with HTBI primers. MiXCR, run by TCRdb on the multiplex PCR reads, gives a single entry per CDR3 protein. The table shows 150,000 or so distinct CDR3 sequences, with 39% occurring only once. The rearrangement joins TRBV2 to TRBJ1-2; D not resolved. The TCR comes from a man aged 30 to 39 with Graves' ophthalmopathy. Sequencing was performed on peripheral blood. CDR3 nucleotide sequence: TGTGCCAGCAGTGAGGTGGGGAACTATGGCTACACCTTC. Translated: CASSEVGNYGYTF. Full variable domain (missing parts from reference TRBV2 and TRBJ1-2): EPEVTQTPSHQVTQMGQEVILRCVPISNHLYFYWYRQILGQKVEFLVSFYNNEISEKSEIFDDQFSVERPDGSNFTLKIRSTKLEDSAMYFCASSEVGNYGYTFGSGTRLTVV.